The T cell receptor (beta chain) under discussion was sequenced for a study of blood T cell repertoires in COVID-19. The table came from immunoSEQ multiplex PCR; TCRdb's copy has only in-frame clones and leaves some out. This table holds 40,000 to 55,000 clones, roughly four fifths found once. The germline V gene has CDR1 MDHEN and CDR2 SYDVKM. The CDR3 length is 11 residues. V was clipped by 4 bases and J by 2 bases, with 2 bases between them. The source of this sequence is a human donor with acute or convalescent COVID-19. The donor label of this sample is uncertain. The chain combines TRBV28 with TRBJ1-2; D uncertain. The sample was peripheral blood. Here the CDR3 reads CASSSNYGYTF. CDR3 coding DNA: TGTGCCAGCAGTTCAAACTATGGCTACACCTTC.